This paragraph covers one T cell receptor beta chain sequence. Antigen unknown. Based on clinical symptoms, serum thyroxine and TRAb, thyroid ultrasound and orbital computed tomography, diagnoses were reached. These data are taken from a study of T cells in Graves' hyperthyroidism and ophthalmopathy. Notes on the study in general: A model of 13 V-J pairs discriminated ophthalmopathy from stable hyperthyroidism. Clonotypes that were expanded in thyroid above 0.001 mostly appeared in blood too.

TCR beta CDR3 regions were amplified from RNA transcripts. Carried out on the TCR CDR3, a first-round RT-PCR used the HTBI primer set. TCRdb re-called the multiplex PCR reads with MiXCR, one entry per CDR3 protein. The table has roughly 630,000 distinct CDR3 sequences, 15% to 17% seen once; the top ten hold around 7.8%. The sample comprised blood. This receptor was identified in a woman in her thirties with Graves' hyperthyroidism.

CDR3 sequence reads: CASSRLNRGAYEQYF. The CDR3 DNA reads as TGCGCCAGCAGCCGACTTAACAGGGGTGCCTACGAGCAGTACTTC. The chain joins TRBV4-1 to TRBJ2-7; 7 bases line up with TRBD1. CDR1 and CDR2 (germline): MGHRA, YSYEKL. Trimming cost V 4 bases and J 2 bases; bases outside gene matches: 8. The CDR3 runs 15 residues.